This TCR beta chain was recorded in a study of identical twins (dated by TCRdb to the mid-2010s). For context, the study as a whole: The study deep-sequenced TCR alpha and beta repertoires from monozygotic twins, unrelated adults of various ages and cord blood to test whether fetal clonotypes persist. To rule out contamination, replicate twin experiments were performed at different times with different library preparation protocols.

Trimming costs V 3 bases and J 7 bases, and their ends lie 14 bases apart. Inclusive of the bounding cysteine and phenylalanine, the CDR3 is 13 residues long. Here the CDR3 DNA is all that survives: 39 bases in frame from base 1. The germline V gene provides CDR1 SGDLS and CDR2 YYNGEE. Library creation used 5' RACE. The instrument given in TCRdb is Illumina HiSeq 2000. A universal primer binding site was added through template switching, and the final cDNA carried a unique molecular identifier so that TCR cDNA molecules could be counted accurately. First-strand cDNA for TCR alpha and beta chains was synthesized from specific primers in the conserved constant-segment region. To control for contamination, each cDNA library was double barcoded with a SMART-Mk sample barcode plus Illumina barcodes. TruSeq adapter sequences and Illumina sample barcodes were added in two successive PCR steps. Sequencing of the TCR alpha and beta cDNA libraries was done on the Illumina HiSeq platform using custom primers. The authors' analysis ran thus. Unique molecular identifiers were extracted from raw reads with MiGEC, and CDR3 positions were determined with MiXCR. For each individual, recombination models were inferred using an EM algorithm with the repgenHMM and IGoR tools. Shared clonotype analysis was performed with the tcR package in R, normalizing sharing by the product of cloneset sizes. To study raw recombination free of thymic and clonal selection effects, out-of-frame nonproductive sequences were analyzed. The public reads were reanalyzed by TCRdb: fastp trimming at Q25, MiXCR alignment, in-frame beta chains only. Rows with a matching CDR3 protein are joined into one entry that keeps the most common DNA and genes. The V and J calls were not made by the authors but by TCRdb's processing. The sample table shows more than 600,000 distinct CDR3 sequences, and 15% to 20% are seen once. The top ten constitute around 12% of the sample.

Every donor in the study was a healthy Caucasian. Three pairs of female monozygotic twins, all aged about 18 to 30 years, were included in the twin cohort. RNA for TCR libraries was isolated from peripheral blood mononuclear cells. On this clonotype: Its cognate antigen has yet to be identified. Per-base qualities were not stored, and no clone one base away is much larger.

Broader findings and caveats from the paper: Abundant cord blood beta clonotypes had fewer insertions, young adult naive repertoires showed a similar but weaker trend, and memory repertoires showed no such trend. Because the same donors could not be followed over many years, conclusions were based on cross-sectional statistical analysis. Compared with coincidental sharing between unrelated individuals, out-of-frame TCR alpha sequences shared between twins had an excess of sequences with low generation probability. Recombination models systematically underestimated out-of-frame TCR alpha sharing in monozygotic twins but agreed with sharing between unrelated individuals. Zero-insertion analyses could be partly confounded by invariant T cells such as MAIT and iNKT, though diverse VJ usage argued against such confounding for most clonotypes. A weaker excess of twin sharing was found in beta out-of-frame sequences because the signal-to-noise ratio was lowered by fewer shared sequences.

The same specimen was also included in a second study, on T cells expressing NK-cell markers. The second study's authors report: TCR beta-chain repertoires were profiled in sorted CD3+CD56+NKG2C+, CD3+CD56+NKG2C- and CD3+CD56-NKG2C+ T-cell subsets from several donors. Among the eight sequenced donors, only one was HCMV-seronegative, while the other seven were HCMV-seropositive. To restrict sorting to alphabetaTCR-expressing T cells, an anti-gammadeltaTCR antibody was added in several experiments. In more than five donors, the dominant CD3+CD56+NKG2C+ clonotypes were found to rank among the top 10 CD8+ clonotypes and to make up about 1.0-7.0% of CD8+ T cells. Those dominant clonotypes were again the most abundant among CD3+CD56-NKG2C+ cells in a handful of donors, at about 25-65%. Whether the expanded NKG2C-expressing T cell clones were specific for HCMV antigens was left unclear. All eight donors whose samples were sequenced were randomly selected healthy volunteers, three of them men and five women. To determine HCMV serostatus, a commercial ELISA kit was used to detect HCMV-specific IgG in serum. For about six donors, unsorted PBMC were also used to sequence bulk peripheral blood T-cell repertoires. MIGEC was used to demultiplex reads and group the reads by UMI, and MiTCR was used to assemble and quantify clonotypes. Only TCR cDNA sequences supported by at least two reads were kept to exclude erroneous sequences. Downstream repertoire analysis used the tcR package, and clonotypes were matched across fractions by CDR3 nucleotide sequence plus V segment. VDJmatch was used to annotate antigen specificity against VDJdb, with one amino acid substitution in CDR3 permitted.

This TCR came from a woman aged 18-35 years in good health. The rearranged chain carries TRBV9 and TRBJ2-7; the D region possibly corresponds to TRBD2 (6 bases align). Sequencing used PBMCs. At the DNA level, the sequence is TGTGCCAGCAGCGAGGAGGGTACGAGGGAGCAGTACTTC. The translation is CASSEEGTREQYF.